This TCR beta chain was sequenced in a study of cytotoxic CD8 clonotypes in ibrutinib-treated CLL. Across the study: The patients, about a dozen relapsed/refractory and 15 treatment-naive, included 17 who were IGHV unmutated. It was after a median roughly 13 months of treatment, range 6 to 36, that response samples were taken. Samples yielded averages of some 250,000 productive templates and approximately 86,000 productive rearrangements. Study-level points and caveats: Having risen at ibrutinib response, clonality had fallen back toward baseline by progression.

Measured with immunoSEQ multiplex PCR; TCRdb has only the in-frame clones, and not every one. The sample records about 270,000 clones, around 69% being singletons. For this clone: Antigen unknown.

Sequences were derived from PBMCs, sampled at disease progression, from a patient treated with ibrutinib. The TCR sequence derives from a human donor with chronic lymphocytic leukemia.

CDR3 nucleotides: TGCGCCAGCAGCCCCCGAACCCAAGAGACCCAGTACTTC. Translating gives CASSPRTQETQYF. The chain carries TRBV4-1 and TRBJ2-5; D ambiguous. This CDR3 is built from 13 residues. Germline values: CDR1 MGHRA, CDR2 YSYEKL. The V end was cut by 4 bases, the J end by 1 base, with 7 bases between.